The 21 T cell receptor beta chains in this list originate from one sample, sequenced in a study of blood T cell repertoires in COVID-19. Profiling relied on immunoSEQ multiplex PCR, and the TCRdb table lists in-frame clones only, not all of them. The data hold roughly 340,000 clones, with around nine tenths observed a single time. The specimen sequenced was peripheral blood. These TCRs come from a woman in her 70s with COVID-19, enrolled during active disease.

The chain is built from TRBV30 and TRBJ1-5; maybe TRBD1 (5 bases). CDR1 and CDR2 (germline): GTSNPN, SVGIG (reference sequence). The CDR3 runs 14 residues. V shed 2 bases and J shed 7 bases, with 15 bases lying between them. CDR3 DNA: TGTGCCTGGAGTCCCGGGGGGGTTGGGCAGCCCCAGCATTTT. It encodes CAWSPGGVGQPQHF.

This chain links TRBV5-6 with TRBJ2-7, with unresolved D. CDR1 and CDR2 from the germline V gene are SGHDT and YYEEEE. The CDR3 runs 13 residues. Trimming left V 4 bases short and J 2 bases short, with 10 bases between. This CDR3 reads CASSGTDTYEQYF. CDR3 nucleotides: TGTGCCAGCAGCGGTACAGATACCTACGAGCAGTACTTC.

The chain is built from TRBV27 and TRBJ1-1; 7 nucleotides agree with TRBD1. Per germline, CDR1 MNHEY and CDR2 SMNVEV (reference sequence). The V segment lost 8 bases and the J segment 11 bases; nucleotides outside the gene matches: 8. This CDR3 has 11 residues. The chain's CDR3 is CASGSRGNAFF. For the CDR3, the DNA is TGTGCCAGCGGGTCCAGGGGGAATGCTTTCTTT.

The chain recombines TRBV27 with TRBJ2-5; D possibly corresponds to TRBD2 (5 bases). Trimming cost V 1 base and J 1 base, with 10 bases left between them. The CDR3 covers 15 residues. Germline lookup yields CDR1 MNHEY and CDR2 SMNVEV (reference sequence). The CDR3 sequence is CASSLWAAGQETQYF. Here the CDR3 DNA reads TGTGCCAGCAGTTTATGGGCGGCGGGCCAAGAGACCCAGTACTTC.

The J gene is TRBJ2-7, the V gene TRBV5-1; 7 bases agree with TRBD1. Germline CDR1 reads SGHRS; CDR2 reads YFSETQ. This CDR3 is built from 15 residues. Trimming took 1 base from V and 3 from J; bases not matched to a gene: 7. The CDR3 protein is CASSLTGQDIYEQYF. The CDR3 bases are TGCGCCAGCAGCTTGACTGGACAGGACATCTACGAGCAGTACTTC.

The CDR3 spells CASSPTGPGNTIYF. Here the CDR3 DNA reads TGTGCCAGCAGCCCCACAGGGCCTGGAAACACCATATATTTT. The chain has TRBV7-9 and TRBJ1-3, with a possible D match to TRBD1 (6 bases). This CDR3 spans 14 amino acids. Germline V gene data show CDR1 as SEHNR and CDR2 as FQNEAQ (reference sequence). The ends were cut back, 5 bases at V and 2 bases at J, with 10 bases in the middle.

This clone was picked up one time. The CDR3 reads CASSLSFGGATQPQHF. In DNA, the CDR3 is TGTGCCAGCAGTTTATCGTTTGGGGGCGCGACTCAGCCCCAGCATTTT. The V call is TRBV27, the J call TRBJ1-5, with D possibly TRBD1 on 6 matching bases. Trimming stripped 0 bases from V and 6 bases from J, with 15 bases between. Germline V CDR1 and CDR2: MNHEY, SMNVEV (reference sequence). The CDR3 length is 16 residues.

V and J are TRBV9 and TRBJ1-5, with 7 nucleotides matching TRBD1. This CDR3 has 15 amino acids. Trimming took 4 bases from V and 3 from J; bases not matched to a gene: 7. Germline CDR1 is SGDLS and CDR2 is YYNGEE. The CDR3 sequence: CASSFGDSLNQPQHF. DNA for the CDR3: TGTGCCAGCAGCTTCGGGGACAGCCTCAATCAGCCCCAGCATTTT.

The rearrangement links TRBV6-4 to TRBJ2-1, with 8 nucleotides matching TRBD2. J lost 1 base, V lost 3 bases, and 5 bases had no gene match. The CDR3 runs 16 residues. The germline V gene encodes CDR1 MRHNA and CDR2 SNTAGT. The CDR3 here is CASSDYGGASYNEQFF. CDR3 in DNA: TGTGCCAGCAGTGATTACGGGGGGGCATCCTACAATGAGCAGTTCTTC.

This clone was seen just once. The V call is TRBV19, the J call TRBJ1-3; no clear D. The germline V and J ends were trimmed by 3 bases and 4 bases, with 10 bases remaining between them. The CDR3 is 14 amino acids. The germline gives CDR1 LNHDA, CDR2 SQIVND (reference sequence). DNA of the CDR3: TGTGCCAGTAGTATGGGAGTCGCCGGAAACACCATATATTTT. Translation: CASSMGVAGNTIYF.

The V call is TRBV7-2, the J call TRBJ1-6; the match to TRBD1 covers 7 bases. With V trimmed by 0 bases and J by 17 bases, 7 bases remained unmatched. Looked up from germline, CDR1 is SGHTA and CDR2 is FQGNSA. This CDR3 has 13 amino acids. This CDR3 is CASSLAGTAIFHF. CDR3 coding DNA: TGTGCCAGCAGCTTAGCAGGGACAGCGATTTTCCACTTT.

This clone was seen just once. V is TRBV27 and J is TRBJ1-5; 8 nucleotides align to TRBD1. The CDR3 has 14 residues. The V and J ends lost 4 bases and 10 bases, in that order; junction bases with no gene match: 9. CDR1 is MNHEY, CDR2 SMNVEV, per germline (reference sequence). CDR3 nucleotides: TGTGCCAGCAGTTCCTCGGACAGGGTCGAACCCCAGCATTTT. This encodes CASSSSDRVEPQHF.

The chain joins TRBV7-9 to TRBJ1-4; possibly TRBD1 for D (5 bases). The length of the CDR3 is 16 residues. Trimming took off 2 bases at V and 8 bases at J, with 18 bases between the two ends. The germline V gene encodes CDR1 SEHNR and CDR2 FQNEAQ (reference sequence). The CDR3 region is CASSLSSGQGGEKLFF. DNA for the CDR3: TGTGCCAGCAGCTTAAGTTCCGGGCAGGGAGGGGAAAAACTGTTTTTT.

The chain joins TRBV18 to TRBJ2-2; no definite D call. Germline V gene sequence: CDR1 KGHSH, CDR2 LQKENI. Trimming left V 3 bases short and J 2 bases short, with 13 bases between. The CDR3 is 16 residues long. Written as DNA, the CDR3 is TGTGCCAGCTCACCGGGCAATCCTACAAACACCGGGGAGCTGTTTTTT. It codes for CASSPGNPTNTGELFF. The full variable domain, its missing parts supplied by reference TRBV18 and TRBJ2-2, is NAGVMQNPRHLVRRRGQEARLRCSPMKGHSHVYWYRQLPEEGLKFMVYLQKENIIDESGMPKERFSAEFPKEGPSILRIQQVVRGDSAAYFCASSPGNPTNTGELFFGEGSRLTVL.

The chain is built from TRBV6-2 or TRBV6-3 and TRBJ1-1; D might be TRBD1 (6 bases). Germline loops: CDR1 MNHEY, CDR2 SVGEGT. The CDR3 totals 14 residues. V was trimmed by 5 bases and J by 6 bases, leaving 16 bases between them. CDR3 nucleotide sequence: TGTGCCAGCAGTAACGGATGGACAGACGCTGAAGCTTTCTTT. Its protein product is CASSNGWTDAEAFF.

This chain uses TRBV13 with TRBJ2-5; 10 nucleotides match TRBD2. Germline V gene data show CDR1 as PRHDT and CDR2 as FYEKMQ (reference sequence). Trimming cost V 3 bases and J 1 base; bases outside gene matches: 5. The CDR3 loop spans 16 amino acids. The CDR3 protein is CASSFERGGPQETQYF. CDR3 DNA: TGTGCCAGCAGCTTTGAGCGGGGGGGCCCCCAAGAGACCCAGTACTTC.

This clone was counted a few times. The chain is built from TRBV9 and TRBJ2-3, with D maybe TRBD2 (7 bases). Trimming cost V 4 bases and J 3 bases, with 18 bases left between them. CDR3 size: 16 residues. Germline CDR1 and CDR2: SGDLS and YYNGEE. The CDR3: CASSPLEGGPTDTQYF. In DNA, the CDR3 is TGTGCCAGCAGCCCCCTAGAGGGGGGGCCTACAGATACGCAGTATTTT.

The V and J genes are TRBV15 and TRBJ1-1, with 8 nucleotides matching TRBD1. CDR3 length: 14 residues. V was clipped by 5 bases and J by 2 bases; unmatched bases: 4. CDR1 LNHNV and CDR2 YYDKDF come from the germline V gene (reference sequence). The CDR3 is CATSAGQVNTEAFF. The DNA of the CDR3 is TGTGCCACCAGCGCGGGACAGGTAAACACTGAAGCTTTCTTT. Complete variable domain (other parts from reference TRBV15 and TRBJ1-1): DAMVIQNPRYQVTQFGKPVTLSCSQTLNHNVMYWYQQKSSQAPKLLFHYYDKDFNNEADTPDNFQSRRPNTSFCFLDIRSPGLGDTAMYLCATSAGQVNTEAFFGQGTRLTVV.

The chain recombines TRBV6-6 with TRBJ1-1; TRBD1 agrees at 7 bases. The germline V gene encodes CDR1 MNHNY and CDR2 SVGAGI (reference sequence). There are 13 residues in the CDR3. J was trimmed by 8 bases and V by 2 bases; bases with no gene match: 5. CDR3 DNA: TGTGCCAGCAGTTACAGGTTGGGACAGGAAGCTTTCTTT. It encodes CASSYRLGQEAFF.

The CDR3 region has the DNA TGTTCCTCGGGACAGGGACTCTATGGCTACACCTTC. Translated: CSSGQGLYGYTF. The chain has TRBV19 and TRBJ1-2; 9 bases fit TRBD1. From germline, CDR1 is LNHDA and CDR2 SQIVND (reference sequence). There are 12 residues in the CDR3.

V usage is TRBV5-4 and J usage is TRBJ2-5; D may be TRBD2 (6 bases). This CDR3 is 14 amino acids long. Germline V lookup: CDR1 SGHNT, CDR2 YYREEE (reference sequence). V was clipped by 0 bases and J by 0 bases, with 6 bases between them. CDR3 region: CASSLAGDQETQYF. DNA of the CDR3: TGTGCCAGCAGCTTGGCGGGGGACCAAGAGACCCAGTACTTC.